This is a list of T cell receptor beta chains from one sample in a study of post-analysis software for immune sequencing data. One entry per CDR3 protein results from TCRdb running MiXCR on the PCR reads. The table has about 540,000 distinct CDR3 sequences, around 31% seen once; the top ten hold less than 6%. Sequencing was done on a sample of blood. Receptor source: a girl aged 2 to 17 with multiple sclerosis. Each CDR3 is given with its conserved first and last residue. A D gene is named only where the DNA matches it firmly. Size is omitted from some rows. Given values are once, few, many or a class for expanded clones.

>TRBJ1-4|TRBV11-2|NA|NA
CASSTRQIGNEKLFF
TGTGCCAGCAGCACCCGACAGATCGGTAATGAAAAACTGTTTTTT
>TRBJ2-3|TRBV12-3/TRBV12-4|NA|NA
CASTLTGDTDTQYF
TGTGCCAGCACCCTGACAGGAGACACAGATACGCAGTATTTT
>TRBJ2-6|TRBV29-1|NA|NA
CSVEGAGPGSGANVLTF
TGCAGCGTTGAAGGGGCAGGGCCTGGCTCTGGGGCCAACGTCCTGACTTTC
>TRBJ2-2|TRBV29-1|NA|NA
CSVGGAGELFF
TGCAGCGTTGGTGGCGCCGGGGAGCTGTTTTTT
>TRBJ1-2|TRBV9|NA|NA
CASSVDYYGYTF
TGTGCCAGCAGCGTAGACTACTATGGCTACACCTTC
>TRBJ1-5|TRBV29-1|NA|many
CSVQGSNQPQHF
TGCAGCGTTCAGGGTAGCAATCAGCCCCAGCATTTT
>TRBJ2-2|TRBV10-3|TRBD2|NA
CAIAGAGPGELFF
TGTGCCATCGCGGGAGCTGGTCCCGGGGAGCTGTTTTTT
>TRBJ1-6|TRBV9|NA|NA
CASSPTHSSPLHF
TGTGCCAGCAGCCCCACTCATTCATCACCCCTCCACTTT
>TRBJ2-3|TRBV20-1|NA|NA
CSAASMGGLSTDTQYF
TGCAGTGCTGCGTCAATGGGGGGACTTAGCACAGATACGCAGTATTTT
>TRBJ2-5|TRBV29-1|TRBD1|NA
CSSGQVKETQYF
TGCAGCAGCGGACAGGTCAAAGAGACCCAGTACTTC
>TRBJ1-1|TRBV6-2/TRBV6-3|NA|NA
CASSSGWTLGTEAFF
TGTGCCAGCAGTTCCGGATGGACTCTTGGGACTGAAGCTTTCTTT
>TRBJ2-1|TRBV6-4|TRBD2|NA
CAGSDSAGGPYNEQFF
TGTGCCGGCAGTGACTCGGCGGGGGGCCCCTACAATGAGCAGTTCTTC
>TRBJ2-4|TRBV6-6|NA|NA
CASTPAGTHIQYF
TGTGCCAGCACCCCAGCCGGGACACACATTCAGTACTTC
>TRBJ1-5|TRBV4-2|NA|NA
CASSQGPEHNQPQHF
TGTGCCAGCAGCCAAGGGCCGGAGCACAATCAGCCCCAGCATTTT
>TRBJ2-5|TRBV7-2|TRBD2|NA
CASSFSPGTSGGRWYF
TGTGCCAGCAGCTTTAGCCCCGGGACTAGCGGGGGGAGGTGGTACTTC
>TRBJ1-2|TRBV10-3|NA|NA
CAISEGAEPAGGGYTF
TGTGCCATCAGTGAGGGGGCAGAGCCTGCCGGGGGTGGCTACACCTTC
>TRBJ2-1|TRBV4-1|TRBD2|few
CASSHVLGAGGPYNEQFF
TGCGCCAGCAGCCACGTCCTGGGGGCGGGGGGCCCCTACAATGAGCAGTTCTTC
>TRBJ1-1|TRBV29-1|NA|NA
CSVEREGRAFF
TGCAGCGTTGAGAGGGAGGGGAGGGCTTTCTTT
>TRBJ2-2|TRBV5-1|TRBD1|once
CASGPRQGLTGELFF
TGCGCCAGCGGACCACGACAGGGCCTCACCGGGGAGCTGTTTTTT
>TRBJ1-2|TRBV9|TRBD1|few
CASSVPLGTANYGYTF
TGTGCCAGCAGCGTCCCACTAGGGACAGCTAACTATGGCTACACCTTC
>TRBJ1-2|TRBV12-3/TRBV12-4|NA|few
CASSWEGYTF
TGTGCCAGCAGTTGGGAGGGCTACACCTTC
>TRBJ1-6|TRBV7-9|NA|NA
CASSLVAQYNSPLHF
TGTGCCAGCAGCTTAGTGGCCCAGTATAATTCACCCCTCCACTTT
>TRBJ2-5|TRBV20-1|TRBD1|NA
CSARDAGKQGETQYF
TGCAGTGCTAGAGATGCGGGTAAACAGGGGGAGACCCAGTACTTC
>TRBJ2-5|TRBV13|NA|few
CASSLPGGTQETQYF
TGTGCCAGCAGCTTACCGGGGGGCACCCAAGAGACCCAGTACTTC
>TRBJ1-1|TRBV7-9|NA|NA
CASSFSHGDDAFF
TGTGCCAGCAGCTTTTCTCATGGTGACGATGCTTTCTTT
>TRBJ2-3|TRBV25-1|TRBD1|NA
CASSELGQGNADTQYF
TGTGCCAGCAGTGAATTGGGACAGGGTAACGCAGATACGCAGTATTTT
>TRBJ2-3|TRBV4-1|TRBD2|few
CASSQVATSGGAGTQYF
TGCGCCAGCAGCCAAGTGGCGACTAGCGGGGGGGCCGGTACGCAGTATTTT